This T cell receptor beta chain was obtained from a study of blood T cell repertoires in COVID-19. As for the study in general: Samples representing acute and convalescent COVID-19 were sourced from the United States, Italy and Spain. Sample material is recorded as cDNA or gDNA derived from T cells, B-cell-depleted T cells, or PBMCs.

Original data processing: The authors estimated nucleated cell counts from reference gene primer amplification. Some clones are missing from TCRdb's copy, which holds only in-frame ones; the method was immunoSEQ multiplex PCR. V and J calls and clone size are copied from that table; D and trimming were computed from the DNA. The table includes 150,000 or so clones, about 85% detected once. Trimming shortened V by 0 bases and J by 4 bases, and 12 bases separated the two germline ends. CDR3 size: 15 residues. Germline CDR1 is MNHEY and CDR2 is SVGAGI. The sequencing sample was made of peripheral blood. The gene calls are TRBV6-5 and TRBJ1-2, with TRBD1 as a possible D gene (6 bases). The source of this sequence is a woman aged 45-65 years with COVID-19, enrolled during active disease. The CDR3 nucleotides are TGTGCCAGCAGTTACTCGAGGGGGAGTAGCTATGGCTACACCTTC. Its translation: CASSYSRGSSYGYTF.